This passage covers 22 T cell receptor beta chains from one sample sequenced in a study of T cell responses to AZD1222 COVID-19 vaccine. Some clones are missing from TCRdb's copy, which holds only in-frame ones; the method was immunoSEQ multiplex PCR. Its clone listing holds 150,000 or so clones. The sample was peripheral blood. The receptors stem from an adult in good health.

This chain connects TRBV29-1 to TRBJ2-1, with 11 bases fitting TRBD1. Germline-derived CDR1 and CDR2 are SQVTM and ANQGSEA. This CDR3 is built from 17 residues. Trimming took 6 bases from V and 0 from J; bases not matched to a gene: 10. CDR3 in DNA: TGCAGCGTCCCGCCGGGACAGGGGGAGAGCTCCTACAATGAGCAGTTCTTC. This codes for CSVPPGQGESSYNEQFF.

The chain has TRBV5-5 and TRBJ1-6; D is possibly TRBD1 (6 bases). Trimming left V 4 bases short and J 13 bases short, with 27 bases between. Germline values: CDR1 SGHKS, CDR2 YYEKEE (reference sequence). CDR3 length: 17 amino acids. The CDR3: CASSRNPQTGANSPLHF. CDR3 coding DNA: TGTGCCAGCAGCCGAAATCCCCAGACAGGCGCCAACTCGCCCCTCCACTTT.

The chain carries TRBV21-1 and TRBJ1-6; TRBD1, as called in the table, went unchecked against the DNA. TRBV21-1 is labeled a pseudogene. The CDR3 contains 20 residues. The DNA of the CDR3 is TGTGCCAGCCGTCCCCCCGTTCCGGGACACCCTATCGGGTATAATTCACCCCTCCACTTT. Amino acids: CASRPPVPGHPIGYNSPLHF.

This chain uses TRBV5-1 with TRBJ1-1; the match to TRBD1 covers 7 bases. V shed 4 bases, J shed 3 bases, and the junction held 6 bases outside the gene matches. Germline lookup yields CDR1 SGHRS and CDR2 YFSETQ. The CDR3 runs 14 residues. Here the CDR3 reads CASSPDRTYTEAFF. CDR3 nucleotides: TGCGCCAGCAGCCCGGACAGGACCTACACTGAAGCTTTCTTT.

V gene TRBV19 combines with J gene TRBJ2-2; TRBD2 matches 10 bases. With 10 bases clipped from V and 7 bases from J, the junction kept 9 bases outside the gene matches. This CDR3 contains 14 residues. Looked up from germline, CDR1 is LNHDA and CDR2 is SQIVND (reference sequence). The CDR3 DNA is TGTGCCACCAGCGGGGGGGCAGGTATCGGGGAGCTGTTTTTT. Its translation is CATSGGAGIGELFF.

The chain employs TRBV6-2 or TRBV6-3 and TRBJ2-7; possible D gene TRBD1, 6 bases. The CDR3 covers 15 residues. Germline loops: CDR1 MNHEY, CDR2 SVGEGT. The ends were cut back, 5 bases at V and 0 bases at J, with 14 bases in the middle. The CDR3 DNA reads TGTGCCAGCAGTCCCGACAGGTCCAGCTCCTACGAGCAGTACTTC. The encoded protein is CASSPDRSSSYEQYF.

The chain combines TRBV28 with TRBJ1-4; D gene unclear. The germline V gene encodes CDR1 MDHEN and CDR2 SYDVKM. The CDR3 contains 17 residues. V was pared by 6 bases and J by 7 bases, with 24 bases between. DNA for the CDR3: TGTGCCAGCAGCACGTCCGGACGGGTAGGCGACCGTGAAAAACTGTTTTTT. Its protein product is CASSTSGRVGDREKLFF.

This chain uses TRBV7-9 with TRBJ1-2; maybe TRBD1 (5 bases). Germline V lookup: CDR1 SEHNR, CDR2 FQNEAQ (reference sequence). V dropped 2 bases and J dropped 0 bases, with 19 bases sitting between them. CDR3 length equals 18 residues. The CDR3 nucleotides read TGTGCCAGCAGCTTACGGGGATCCTACAGGAGCGCTAACTATGGCTACACCTTC. Its protein product is CASSLRGSYRSANYGYTF.

This sequence joins TRBV9 and TRBJ2-5; D gene unclear. Trimming removed 0 bases from V and 5 bases from J, with 11 bases in between. CDR3 length: 14 amino acids. CDR1 and CDR2 from the germline V gene are SGDLS and YYNGEE. The CDR3, as DNA: TGTGCCAGCAGCGTAGGCTCGCGGCAGGAGACCCAGTACTTC. Its protein product is CASSVGSRQETQYF. Full variable domain (rest looked up from reference TRBV9 and TRBJ2-5): DSGVTQTPKHLITATGQRVTLRCSPRSGDLSVYWYQQSLDQGLQFLIQYYNGEERAKGNILERFSAQQFPDLHSELNLSSLELGDSALYFCASSVGSRQETQYFGPGTRLLVL.

The CDR3 DNA reads as TGTGCCACCTTCCCGGGACCAAAGAACACCGGGGAGCTGTTTTTT. This gives the protein CATFPGPKNTGELFF. The V and J genes are TRBV6-5 and TRBJ2-2; D tentatively fits TRBD1 or TRBD2 (5 bases each). Germline V gene lookup returns CDR1 MNHEY and CDR2 SVGAGI. This CDR3 contains 15 residues. V lost 10 bases and J lost 1, with 16 bases in between.

The gene calls are TRBV28 and TRBJ1-2; no firm D call. Per germline, CDR1 MDHEN and CDR2 SYDVKM. The CDR3 totals 11 residues. V was clipped by 6 bases and J by 6 bases, with 8 bases between them. The CDR3 nucleotides read TGTGCCAGCAGCGTCTTTGATGGCTACACCTTC. Translation: CASSVFDGYTF.

J is TRBJ2-1 and V is TRBV15, with D possibly called TRBD1 or TRBD2 (5 bases each). V was shortened by 0 bases and J by 7 bases, with 16 bases between the two germline ends. The germline V gene encodes CDR1 LNHNV and CDR2 YYDKDF (reference sequence). This CDR3 has 16 residues. CDR3 in DNA: TGTGCCACCAGCAGAGATCGGGACCCTGCGGCAAATGAGCAGTTCTTC. This encodes CATSRDRDPAANEQFF.

The rearrangement links TRBV4-3 to TRBJ2-7; D not resolved. The CDR3 contains 15 residues. Between the trimmed V and J ends, which lost 4 bases and 2 bases, there was a span of 15 bases. In germline, CDR1 is LGHNA, CDR2 YSLEER. CDR3 coding DNA: TGCGCCAGCAGCCGCAGTCCCGCGGTGGCCTACGAGCAGTACTTC. It codes for CASSRSPAVAYEQYF.

The chain carries TRBV5-4 and TRBJ1-2; perhaps TRBD1 as D (6 bases). Trimming pared 0 bases from V and 8 bases from J, leaving 17 bases between. Germline values: CDR1 SGHNT, CDR2 YYREEE (reference sequence). CDR3 length: 15 amino acids. CDR3 sequence reads: CASSLGRGRLEGYTF. In nucleotides, the CDR3 is TGTGCCAGCAGCTTGGGGCGGGGGCGATTGGAGGGCTACACCTTC. Full variable domain (outside the CDR3, taken from reference TRBV5-4 and TRBJ1-2): ETGVTQSPTHLIKTRGQQVTLRCSSQSGHNTVSWYQQALGQGPQFIFQYYREEENGRGNFPPRFSGLQFPNYSSELNVNALELDDSALYLCASSLGRGRLEGYTFGSGTRLTVV.

V usage is TRBV5-6 and J usage is TRBJ2-3; either TRBD1 or TRBD2 may fit D (6 bases each). This CDR3 contains 14 residues. Deletions cut 3 bases from V and 6 bases from J, with 14 bases between. Looked up from germline, CDR1 is SGHDT and CDR2 is YYEEEE. The DNA of the CDR3 is TGTGCCAGCAGCTGGGGACTGGGGGGCGATACGCAGTATTTT. Its protein product is CASSWGLGGDTQYF.

The chain is built from TRBV9 and TRBJ1-6; 9 bases are a match to TRBD1. The germline V gene has CDR1 SGDLS and CDR2 YYNGEE. V gave up 0 bases and J gave up 8 bases; unmatched junction bases: 3. The CDR3 covers 15 residues. The CDR3 protein is CASSVEQGAHSPLHF. The DNA for the CDR3 is TGTGCCAGCAGCGTAGAACAGGGGGCGCATTCACCCCTCCACTTT.

CDR3 amino acids: CASIPQYGELFF. CDR3 nucleotides: TGTGCCAGCATCCCACAGTATGGGGAGCTGTTTTTT. The chain carries TRBV2 and TRBJ2-2, with D uncertain. Germline V gene lookup returns CDR1 SNHLY and CDR2 FYNNEI. V was trimmed by 7 bases and J by 8 bases, leaving 11 bases between them. The CDR3 consists of 12 residues.

The chain carries TRBV25-1 and TRBJ1-6; D perhaps matches TRBD1 (5 bases). The germline V and J ends were trimmed by 3 bases and 7 bases, with 10 bases remaining between them. CDR3 length: 14 amino acids. Germline V gives CDR1 MGHDK, CDR2 SYGVNS. The CDR3 DNA sequence: TGTGCCAGCAGTGATATTAGGGGAAATTCACCCCTCCACTTT. This gives the protein CASSDIRGNSPLHF.

This chain connects TRBV6-5 to TRBJ1-1; 10 positions match TRBD1. The CDR3 spans 14 residues. Trimming took 5 bases from V and 3 from J; bases not matched to a gene: 3. The germline V gene encodes CDR1 MNHEY and CDR2 SVGAGI. The CDR3 nucleotides read TGTGCCAGCAGTAGGACAGGGGGGGACACTGAAGCTTTCTTT. The encoded protein is CASSRTGGDTEAFF.

The CDR3 loop is CASSEQGAFTEAFF. CDR3 DNA: TGTGCCAGCAGTGAACAGGGGGCTTTCACTGAAGCTTTCTTT. V usage is TRBV6-1 and J usage is TRBJ1-1; 8 nucleotides line up with TRBD1. The V gene end was trimmed by 2 bases and the J gene end by 4 bases; junction bases not matched to a gene: 3. The CDR3 length is 14 residues. The germline V gene has CDR1 MNHNS and CDR2 SASEGT.

V usage is TRBV3-1 (or the pseudogene TRBV3-2) and J usage is TRBJ1-6; no clear D. The CDR3 is made up of 13 amino acids. Deletions cut 6 bases from V and 8 bases from J, with 11 bases between. Germline loops: CDR1 LGHDT, CDR2 YNNKEL (reference sequence). The CDR3 DNA follows: TGTGCCAGCAGGGGCCTCGGGGATTCACCCCTCCACTTT. Translation: CASRGLGDSPLHF.

The chain couples TRBV6-5 to TRBJ2-7; D is unclear. Germline V lookup: CDR1 MNHEY, CDR2 SVGAGI. CDR3 length: 11 residues. V was cut by 2 bases and J by 5 bases, with 4 bases left in between. The CDR3 nucleotides read TGTGCCAGCAGTTACAGGAACGAGCAGTACTTC. It is translated as CASSYRNEQYF.